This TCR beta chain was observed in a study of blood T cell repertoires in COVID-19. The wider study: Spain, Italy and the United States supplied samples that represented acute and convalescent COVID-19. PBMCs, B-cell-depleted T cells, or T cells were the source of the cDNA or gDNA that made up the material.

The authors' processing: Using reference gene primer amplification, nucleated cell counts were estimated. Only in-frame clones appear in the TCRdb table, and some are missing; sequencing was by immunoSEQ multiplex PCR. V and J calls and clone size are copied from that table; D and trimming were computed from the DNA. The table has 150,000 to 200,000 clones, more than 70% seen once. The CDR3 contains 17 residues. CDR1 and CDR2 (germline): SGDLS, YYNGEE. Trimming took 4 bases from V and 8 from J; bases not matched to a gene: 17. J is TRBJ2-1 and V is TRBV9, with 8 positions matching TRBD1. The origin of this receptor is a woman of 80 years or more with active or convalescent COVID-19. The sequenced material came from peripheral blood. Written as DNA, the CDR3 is TGTGCCAGCAGCAAGGACAGGGCGGGGACGAGGGCCGATGAGCAGTTCTTC. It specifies CASSKDRAGTRADEQFF.